Listed here are 10 T cell receptor beta chains from one sample, sequenced in a study of blood T cell repertoires in COVID-19. TCRdb's copy holds only in-frame clones and misses some; the assay was immunoSEQ multiplex PCR. The sample records some 81,000 clones, roughly 96% being singletons. The sequenced sample was peripheral blood. Receptors were obtained from a human donor with active COVID-19. The donor label of this sample is uncertain.

The V call is TRBV7-9, the J call TRBJ1-3; a weak D match, TRBD1 (6 bases). The V gene lost 4 bases and the J gene lost 0 bases, with 10 bases spanning the gap. The CDR3 is 15 residues long. Germline V CDR1 and CDR2: SEHNR, FQNEAQ (reference sequence). The CDR3 coding sequence is TGTGCCAGCAGCTCCTCGGACAGCTCTGGAAACACCATATATTTT. Its protein is CASSSSDSSGNTIYF.

This clone occurred once. The CDR3 loop is CATKTGQGAYQPQHF. The CDR3 nucleotides are TGTGCCACCAAAACCGGGCAGGGGGCATATCAGCCCCAGCATTTT. The chain links TRBV19 to TRBJ1-5, with 8 positions matching TRBD1. Germline V gene sequence: CDR1 LNHDA, CDR2 SQIVND (reference sequence). The CDR3 is made up of 15 amino acids. The junction had 13 bases not matched to a gene; V was cut back by 10 bases and J by 5 bases.

In DNA form, the CDR3 reads TGTGCCAGCAGTTTCGCCAGAGGGTTAGCTGCTAATGAAAAACTGTTTTTT. Residues: CASSFARGLAANEKLFF. The chain has TRBV27 and TRBJ1-4, with D unresolved. Trimming shortened V by 3 bases and J by 3 bases, and 17 bases separated the two germline ends. There are 17 residues in the CDR3. The V gene's germline CDR1 is MNHEY and CDR2 SMNVEV (reference sequence).

The chain links TRBV18 to TRBJ2-4; D remains unclear. The CDR3 is made up of 16 amino acids. The V and J ends lost 2 bases and 8 bases respectively, with 19 bases between them. Germline V lookup: CDR1 KGHSH, CDR2 LQKENI. CDR3 DNA sequence: TGTGCCAGCTCACCAAGCAGGCAGGCCCCCTCGGACATTCAGTACTTC. Protein sequence: CASSPSRQAPSDIQYF.

This sequence joins TRBV18 and TRBJ2-7; D is ambiguous. CDR1 and CDR2 (germline): KGHSH, LQKENI. Trimming removed 0 bases at V and 1 base at J, with 13 bases between. The CDR3 extends over 16 amino acids. The chain's CDR3 is CASSPPGRILSYEQYF. The CDR3 DNA is TGTGCCAGCTCACCACCGGGCAGGATACTTTCCTACGAGCAGTACTTC.

This chain connects TRBV13 to TRBJ2-1; 9 bases line up with TRBD2. The CDR3 runs 13 residues. V was pared by 5 bases and J by 9 bases, with 5 bases of the junction left unmatched. From germline, CDR1 is PRHDT and CDR2 FYEKMQ (reference sequence). The CDR3, as DNA: TGTGCCAGCAGCCGCGGGGGGGCAGGTGAGCAGTTCTTC. Its translation: CASSRGGAGEQFF.

The rearrangement joins TRBV27 to TRBJ1-2, with a possible D match to TRBD1 (6 bases). The V gene lost 4 bases and the J gene lost 3 bases, with 12 bases spanning the gap. The CDR3 has 14 amino acids. From germline, CDR1 is MNHEY and CDR2 SMNVEV (reference sequence). CDR3 region: CASSSMGADYGYTF. DNA of the CDR3: TGTGCCAGCAGTTCAATGGGGGCGGACTATGGCTACACCTTC.

The CDR3: CASSLLTPEATGELFF. The CDR3 nucleotides read TGTGCCAGCAGCTTACTAACCCCGGAGGCCACCGGGGAGCTGTTTTTT. The chain uses TRBV13 and TRBJ2-2; maybe TRBD2 (5 bases). CDR3 length equals 16 residues. CDR1 and CDR2 (germline): PRHDT, FYEKMQ (reference sequence). Trimming pared 2 bases from V and 4 bases from J, leaving 14 bases between. The full variable domain, rest sourced from reference TRBV13 and TRBJ2-2, is AAGVIQSPRHLIKEKRETATLKCYPIPRHDTVYWYQQGPGQDPQFLISFYEKMQSDKGSIPDRFSAQQFSDYHSELNMSSLELGDSALYFCASSLLTPEATGELFFGEGSRLTVL.

This chain connects TRBV19 to TRBJ2-1, with 9 positions matching TRBD2. The germline CDR1 and CDR2 sequences are LNHDA and SQIVND (reference sequence). V shed 4 bases, J shed 5 bases, and the junction held 15 bases outside the gene matches. The CDR3 is made up of 18 amino acids. The CDR3 bases are TGTGCCAGTAGTAGAGGCGGGAGGGGTGGGACAATACACAATGAGCAGTTCTTC. This encodes CASSRGGRGGTIHNEQFF.

This chain links TRBV5-1 with TRBJ2-3, with D unresolved. This CDR3 is 15 amino acids long. Germline values: CDR1 SGHRS, CDR2 YFSETQ. Trimming removed 2 bases from V and 2 bases from J, with 12 bases in between. The CDR3 protein is CASSFDTPFTDTQYF. CDR3 DNA sequence: TGCGCCAGCAGCTTTGACACCCCCTTCACAGATACGCAGTATTTT.